Shown below are 23 T cell receptor beta chains from a single sample sequenced in a study of blood T cell repertoires in COVID-19. This table comes from immunoSEQ multiplex PCR, and its TCRdb copy is limited to in-frame clones, with some not included. This sample has about 62,000 clones, with roughly 88% found just once. The sample taken for sequencing was peripheral blood. These receptors all stem from an elderly woman with acute or convalescent COVID-19.

The chain couples TRBV11-3 to TRBJ2-2, with 8 bases matching TRBD1. In germline, CDR1 is SGHNT, CDR2 YENEEA. J gave up 14 bases and V 4 bases, and 6 bases lay outside the gene matches. This CDR3 region has 12 residues. The CDR3 DNA is TGTGCCAGCAGCTCGGACAGGGCCTTACTGTTTTTT. Its protein product is CASSSDRALLFF.

The gene calls are TRBV5-6 and TRBJ1-4, with D unclear. V was clipped by 4 bases and J by 4 bases, with 17 bases between them. CDR1 and CDR2 (germline): SGHDT, YYEEEE. The CDR3 length is 16 residues. The CDR3 coding sequence is TGTGCCAGCAGCCTTGCCCGGGGTCGACATAATGAAAAACTGTTTTTT. It yields the protein CASSLARGRHNEKLFF.

This chain connects TRBV6-2 or TRBV6-3 to TRBJ1-1; TRBD1 is a possible D gene (6 bases). Between the trimmed V and J ends, which lost 0 bases and 14 bases, there was a span of 16 bases. From germline, CDR1 is MNHEY and CDR2 SVGEGT. The CDR3 runs 13 residues. Here the CDR3 reads CASSYSSIRGSFF. The CDR3 region has the DNA TGTGCCAGCAGTTACTCGAGCATCAGGGGCTCGTTCTTT.

This chain links TRBV7-2 with TRBJ2-5; TRBD1 aligns across 8 bases. CDR3 length: 14 amino acids. Germline assignment: CDR1 SGHTA and CDR2 FQGNSA. The trim removed 4 bases at V and 3 bases at J, leaving 4 bases unmatched. DNA of the CDR3: TGTGCCAGCAGCTCTCGGACAGGGAAAGAGACCCAGTACTTC. This codes for CASSSRTGKETQYF.

The gene calls are TRBV7-8 and TRBJ2-7; possibly TRBD1 for D (5 bases). V was clipped by 5 bases and J by 0 bases, with 17 bases between them. CDR1 and CDR2 (germline): SGHVS, FQNEAQ. The CDR3 is 16 residues long. CDR3: CASSPDIFPNSYEQYF. CDR3 DNA sequence: TGTGCCAGCAGCCCGGACATCTTTCCAAACTCCTACGAGCAGTACTTC.

V is TRBV30 and J is TRBJ1-1; no clear D gene. This CDR3 region has 12 residues. Deletions cut 5 bases from V and 2 bases from J, with 9 bases between. Looked up from germline, CDR1 is GTSNPN and CDR2 is SVGIG (reference sequence). The CDR3 here is CAWGLRNTEAFF. The DNA of the CDR3 is TGTGCCTGGGGTTTGAGAAACACTGAAGCTTTCTTT.

J is TRBJ1-5 and V is TRBV18; D ambiguous. Trimming pared 2 bases from V and 0 bases from J, leaving 5 bases between. The germline gives CDR1 KGHSH, CDR2 LQKENI. This CDR3 comprises 14 residues. The DNA for the CDR3 is TGTGCCAGCTCACCAGGCTTTAGCAATCAGCCCCAGCATTTT. It encodes CASSPGFSNQPQHF.

As regards this clone: Compared with germline, one end of the junction differs, possibly owing to a read error. This chain links TRBV24-1 with TRBJ2-3; maybe TRBD1 (6 bases). Germline V CDR1 and CDR2: KGHDR, SFDVKD. The length of the CDR3 is 13 residues. The DNA of the CDR3 is TGTGCCACCAGTACAGGCCCGACAGGTACGCAGTATTTT. Translation gives CATSTGPTGTQYF.

In its sample, this clone was seen a few times. V gene TRBV4-1 combines with J gene TRBJ1-6; 8 bases line up with TRBD1. The CDR3 runs to 14 residues. J lost 10 bases, V lost 3 bases, and 5 bases had no gene match. CDR1 and CDR2 (germline): MGHRA, YSYEKL. The CDR3 DNA is TGCGCCAGCAGCCAGGACAGGGAGGGATCACCCCTCCACTTT. This sequence encodes CASSQDREGSPLHF.

The chain has TRBV5-1 and TRBJ1-4; 9 bases align to TRBD1. Germline loops: CDR1 SGHRS, CDR2 YFSETQ. This CDR3 region has 16 residues. V dropped 4 bases and J dropped 3; count of bases not matched to a gene: 7. Here the CDR3 DNA reads TGCGCCAGCAGCATCGACAGGGGGGGAGCTAATGAAAAACTGTTTTTT. It yields the protein CASSIDRGGANEKLFF.

This sequence joins TRBV27 and TRBJ2-1; no clear D gene. CDR3 length equals 20 residues. CDR1 and CDR2 from the germline V gene are MNHEY and SMNVEV (reference sequence). The V end lost 2 bases, the J end lost 0 bases, and 23 bases lay between the germline ends. CDR3 bases: TGTGCCAGCAGTTTACGGTTCCGAGGCACAACGACGAGCTCCTACAATGAGCAGTTCTTC. This sequence encodes CASSLRFRGTTTSSYNEQFF.

V usage is TRBV21-1 and J usage is TRBJ2-7; the table gives TRBD2 as D, unverified against the DNA. TRBV21-1 is an annotated pseudogene. CDR3 length: 16 residues. The CDR3 sequence: CASSTFSRGVSYEQYF. CDR3 coding DNA: TGTGCCAGCAGCACTTTTTCGCGGGGGGTTTCCTACGAGCAGTACTTC.

The gene calls are TRBV19 and TRBJ2-1, with D possibly TRBD2 on 5 matching bases. CDR1 and CDR2 from the germline V gene are LNHDA and SQIVND (reference sequence). This CDR3 has 16 amino acids. Trimming shortened V by 1 base and J by 3 bases, and 13 bases separated the two germline ends. The CDR3 reads CASSIGGAVYYNEQFF. The CDR3 bases are TGTGCCAGTAGTATAGGGGGAGCTGTCTACTACAATGAGCAGTTCTTC.

The chain couples TRBV19 to TRBJ1-1; TRBD1 agrees at 8 bases. In germline, CDR1 is LNHDA, CDR2 SQIVND (reference sequence). The CDR3 has 14 residues. The junction had 9 bases not matched to a gene; V was cut back by 7 bases and J by 5 bases. This chain's CDR3 is CASTRTGSWTEAFF. Written as DNA, the CDR3 is TGTGCCAGTACCAGGACAGGGTCGTGGACTGAAGCTTTCTTT.

V and J are TRBV19 and TRBJ2-5; possible D gene TRBD2, 5 bases. V dropped 1 base and J dropped 3 bases, with 12 bases sitting between them. Germline V CDR1 and CDR2: LNHDA, SQIVND (reference sequence). The CDR3 contains 15 residues. This chain's CDR3 is CASSIVAAGEETQYF. CDR3 in DNA: TGTGCCAGTAGTATAGTCGCGGCGGGCGAAGAGACCCAGTACTTC.

This chain uses TRBV9 with TRBJ2-3, with D perhaps TRBD2 (5 bases). V was cut by 0 bases and J by 1 base, with 9 bases left in between. This CDR3 contains 15 residues. CDR1 SGDLS and CDR2 YYNGEE come from the germline V gene. The CDR3: CASSVGGRRTDTQYF. The DNA for the CDR3 is TGTGCCAGCAGCGTAGGTGGGAGACGCACAGATACGCAGTATTTT.

The chain links TRBV27 to TRBJ1-4, with TRBD1 identical over 9 bases. V lost 5 bases and J lost 8; bases outside the gene matches: 6. This CDR3 is built from 14 residues. Germline lookup yields CDR1 MNHEY and CDR2 SMNVEV (reference sequence). CDR3 residues: CASSPGQGWEKLFF. The CDR3 nucleotides read TGTGCCAGCAGTCCTGGACAGGGGTGGGAAAAACTGTTTTTT.

The CDR3 DNA reads as TGTGCCAGCAGTTACTCCCGGGACAGGGGGTTTGGCTACACCTTC. Translation gives CASSYSRDRGFGYTF. The V gene is TRBV6-5, the J gene TRBJ1-2; 11 nucleotides line up with TRBD1. Germline CDR1 reads MNHEY; CDR2 reads SVGAGI. The V gene end was trimmed by 0 bases and the J gene end by 7 bases; junction bases not matched to a gene: 4. The CDR3 contains 15 residues.

This clone has more than one count but fewer than ten. The chain joins TRBV2 to TRBJ1-2; a weak D match, TRBD1 (5 bases). The V gene lost 3 bases and the J gene lost 4 bases, with 9 bases spanning the gap. Germline CDR1 reads SNHLY; CDR2 reads FYNNEI. The CDR3 loop spans 13 amino acids. The CDR3 DNA reads as TGTGCCAGCAGTGAGGGGGGGACCTATGGCTACACCTTC. Its protein is CASSEGGTYGYTF.

The genes are TRBV6-6 and TRBJ1-3, with D unresolved. The CDR3 has 15 amino acids. Per germline, CDR1 MNHNY and CDR2 SVGAGI (reference sequence). Trimming pared 6 bases from V and 0 bases from J, leaving 12 bases between. As DNA, the CDR3 is TGTGCCAGCAGACGCGCTCACCGCTCTGGAAACACCATATATTTT. Protein: CASRRAHRSGNTIYF.

The chain has TRBV7-2 and TRBJ1-2; D not certain. CDR1 and CDR2 from the germline V gene are SGHTA and FQGNSA. Trimming shortened V by 2 bases and J by 5 bases, and 12 bases separated the two germline ends. This CDR3 is 14 amino acids long. The CDR3 here is CASSLIVQTYGYTF. DNA for the CDR3: TGTGCCAGCAGCTTAATCGTACAGACGTATGGCTACACCTTC. The full variable domain, rest sourced from reference TRBV7-2 and TRBJ1-2, is GAGVSQSPSNKVTEKGKDVELRCDPISGHTALYWYRQSLGQGLEFLIYFQGNSAPDKSGLPSDRFSAERTGGSVSTLTIQRTQQEDSAVYLCASSLIVQTYGYTFGSGTRLTVV.

V gene TRBV7-3 combines with J gene TRBJ2-3; possibly TRBD2 for D (5 bases). The CDR3 contains 13 residues. The germline gives CDR1 SGHTA, CDR2 FQGTGA. V was cut by 0 bases and J by 6 bases, with 7 bases left in between. DNA of the CDR3: TGTGCCAGCAGCTTAACATGGGAGGATACGCAGTATTTT. Protein product: CASSLTWEDTQYF.

This rearrangement joins TRBV19 to TRBJ1-1; 10 positions agree with TRBD1. Germline V gene sequence: CDR1 LNHDA, CDR2 SQIVND (reference sequence). With V trimmed by 5 bases and J by 4 bases, 7 bases remained unmatched. The CDR3 totals 15 residues. CDR3 nucleotides: TGTGCCAGTAGTCCTGTGACAGGGGGCTTCACTGAAGCTTTCTTT. Encoded protein: CASSPVTGGFTEAFF.